This T cell receptor (beta chain) stems from a study of T cells after yellow fever vaccination. Looking at the study overall: SMART-Seq v4 Ultra Low Input prepared libraries from low-cell fractions.

This clonotype was observed at least ten times. Universal primer sites and UMIs were introduced during 5'RACE template-switching synthesis of TCR cDNA. TCRdb re-analysed the 5' RACE reads in MiXCR, keeping a single row per CDR3 protein. The table lists a few hundred thousand distinct CDR3 sequences, 5.2% of them singletons. V dropped 0 bases and J dropped 0; count of bases not matched to a gene: 9. Germline V lookup: CDR1 SGHRS, CDR2 YFSETQ. The CDR3 length is 18 residues. Sequences were derived from CD4+ T cells sorted from PBMCs, sampled on the day of the yellow fever booster vaccination. V is TRBV5-1 and J is TRBJ2-3; 8 bases align to TRBD1. This TCR was recovered from a man aged 18 to 30 who received the YFV17D yellow fever vaccine. CDR3 bases: TGCGCCAGCAGCTTGGCCCCAGGGGGCGAGGGAAGCACAGATACGCAGTATTTT. Its translation: CASSLAPGGEGSTDTQYF.